The 25 T cell receptor beta chains listed next were all sequenced from one sample in a study of neurological immune-mediated disorders (dated by TCRdb to 2018 to 2020). Library preparation was by 5' RACE. The sequencing machine was an Illumina HiSeq 2500. The raw public reads went through TCRdb reprocessing: fastp at Q25, MiXCR clone calling, in-frame beta chains kept. Rows merge per CDR3 protein into single entries with the most common DNA and genes. In this sample the table shows under 35,000 distinct CDR3 sequences, approximately 20% of which occur a single time. Less than 35% of the sample is in the top ten clones. Sequencing was performed on CD4+ T cells from blood. The origin of the receptors is a man aged 45-65 years with HTLV-1-associated myelopathy (HAM/TSP).

This clonotype was observed at least ten times. This chain joins TRBV28 and TRBJ2-6; 7 bases align to TRBD2. The junction had 15 bases not matched to a gene; V was cut back by 4 bases and J by 3 bases. The CDR3 covers 19 residues. Per the germline V gene, CDR1 is MDHEN and CDR2 is SYDVKM. The CDR3 sequence: CASSSFTMGGLGGANVLTF. In DNA, the CDR3 is TGTGCCAGCAGTTCTTTTACGATGGGAGGGCTAGGTGGGGCCAACGTCCTGACTTTC. Combining the CDR3 with reference TRBV28 and TRBJ2-6 gives the whole variable domain DVKVTQSSRYLVKRTGEKVFLECVQDMDHENMFWYRQDPGLGLRLIYFSYDVKMKEKGDIPEGYSVSREKKERFSLILESASTNQTSMYLCASSSFTMGGLGGANVLTFGAGSRLTVL.

There are many counts of this clonotype. V is TRBV19 and J is TRBJ2-6; 9 bases agree with TRBD1. The CDR3 has 15 residues. The J segment lost 3 bases and the V segment lost 9 bases, leaving 6 bases of the junction unmatched. In germline, CDR1 is LNHDA, CDR2 SQIVND (reference sequence). Written as DNA, the CDR3 is TGTGCCAGCGGGACAGGGAGGGATGGGGCCAACGTCCTGACTTTC. As protein: CASGTGRDGANVLTF.

There are many counts of this clonotype. The CDR3 here is CASSQVRGSSGNTIYF. The CDR3 coding sequence is TGTGCCAGCAGCCAAGTCAGGGGGAGCTCTGGAAACACCATATATTTT. V usage is TRBV3-1 and J usage is TRBJ1-3; TRBD1 matches at 7 bases. Germline V gives CDR1 LGHDT, CDR2 YNNKEL (reference sequence). Trimming at V came to 1 base and at J to 0 bases, leaving 3 bases not matched to a gene. The CDR3 is 16 residues long.

This clonotype was counted at least ten times. V is TRBV20-1 and J is TRBJ2-1; a weak D match, TRBD2 (6 bases). CDR3 length equals 14 residues. The V gene lost 0 bases and the J gene lost 9 bases, with 15 bases spanning the gap. CDR1 and CDR2 (germline): DFQATT, SNEGSKA (reference sequence). CDR3 coding DNA: TGCAGTGCTAGAGATCAGAGACTAGGGAGTGAGCAGTTCTTC. It is translated as CSARDQRLGSEQFF.

This clonotype has ten or more counts. V and J are TRBV9 and TRBJ2-5; D possibly uses TRBD1 or TRBD2 (5 bases each). The V gene lost 0 bases and the J gene lost 5 bases, with 20 bases spanning the gap. The CDR3 contains 17 residues. Germline V CDR1 and CDR2: SGDLS, YYNGEE. Written as DNA, the CDR3 is TGTGCCAGCAGCGTAGGTGGGGGACGGCCAGGTGGGGAGACCCAGTACTTC. The encoded protein is CASSVGGGRPGGETQYF.

V is TRBV12-3 or TRBV12-4 and J is TRBJ2-1, with TRBD2 identical over 9 bases. The CDR3 is 17 amino acids. J was trimmed by 3 bases and V by 6 bases; bases with no gene match: 12. The CDR3 DNA reads TGTGCCAGCAGCGATATTGTCGGGCGGGGGGGCTACAATGAGCAGTTCTTC. It encodes CASSDIVGRGGYNEQFF.

The sample holds many counts of this clonotype. This sequence joins TRBV29-1 and TRBJ1-1, with D possibly matching TRBD1 (6 bases). The CDR3 is made up of 13 amino acids. V dropped 2 bases and J dropped 1 base, with 8 bases sitting between them. CDR1 SQVTM and CDR2 ANQGSEA come from the germline V gene. As DNA, the CDR3 is TGCAGCGTTGAAACAGGGTGGAACACTGAAGCTTTCTTT. It encodes CSVETGWNTEAFF.

At least ten counts were recorded for this clonotype. The rearrangement uses TRBV3-1 and TRBJ2-3; the match to TRBD2 covers 8 bases. This CDR3 comprises 18 residues. Looked up from germline, CDR1 is LGHDT and CDR2 is YNNKEL (reference sequence). The ends lost 2 bases at V and 0 bases at J; junction bases unmatched: 10. The CDR3: CASSQRGFGGGSTDTQYF. CDR3 bases: TGTGCCAGCAGCCAAAGGGGCTTCGGGGGGGGGAGCACAGATACGCAGTATTTT.

This clonotype was counted ten times or more. The J gene is TRBJ1-6, the V gene TRBV6-5; D unclear. V dropped 6 bases and J dropped 0 bases, with 15 bases sitting between them. CDR1 and CDR2 from the germline V gene are MNHEY and SVGAGI. The CDR3 runs 17 residues. This chain's CDR3 is CASRAARGSSYNSPLHF. In DNA, the CDR3 is TGTGCCAGCAGGGCGGCACGAGGGAGCTCCTATAATTCACCCCTCCACTTT.

This chain links TRBV5-1 with TRBJ2-7; possible D gene TRBD1, 5 bases. V lost 5 bases and J 1 base, leaving 10 bases between the germline ends. The V gene's germline CDR1 is SGHRS and CDR2 YFSETQ. CDR3 length equals 13 residues. CDR3 protein: CASSPGNSYEQYF. The CDR3 DNA reads TGCGCCAGCAGTCCAGGGAATTCCTACGAGCAGTACTTC.

This clonotype was picked up one time. The V and J genes are TRBV29-1 and TRBJ1-3, with D tentatively TRBD1 (5 bases). Between the trimmed V and J ends, which lost 6 bases and 4 bases, there was a span of 10 bases. This CDR3 has 12 amino acids. In germline, CDR1 is SQVTM, CDR2 ANQGSEA. As DNA, the CDR3 is TGCAGCGTAGTGACAGACGGAAACACCATATATTTT. This gives the protein CSVVTDGNTIYF.

V usage is TRBV5-1 and J usage is TRBJ2-2, with 7 nucleotides matching TRBD1. The CDR3 length is 15 residues. V gave up 0 bases and J gave up 2 bases; unmatched junction bases: 1. Germline V gene data show CDR1 as SGHRS and CDR2 as YFSETQ. The CDR3 loop reads CASSLGDRNTGELFF. Here the CDR3 DNA reads TGCGCCAGCAGCTTGGGGGACAGAAACACCGGGGAGCTGTTTTTT.

At least ten counts were recorded for this clonotype. This sequence joins TRBV28 and TRBJ2-2; no definite D call. The germline V gene has CDR1 MDHEN and CDR2 SYDVKM. V lost 2 bases and J lost 5, with 12 bases in between. CDR3 length: 15 residues. The CDR3 spells CASSLLQTLTGELFF. The CDR3 DNA reads TGTGCCAGCAGTTTACTACAGACGTTAACCGGGGAGCTGTTTTTT.

A few counts support this clonotype. The genes are TRBV10-3 and TRBJ2-1; 9 positions agree with TRBD2. Germline CDR1 reads ENHRY; CDR2 reads SYGVKD. CDR3 length: 18 residues. V shed 2 bases and J 6 bases; nucleotides not matched to a gene: 14. The CDR3: CAISEPRFGGGAGNEQFF. CDR3 coding DNA: TGTGCCATCAGTGAGCCCCGATTTGGCGGGGGGGCAGGCAATGAGCAGTTCTTC.

This clonotype was detected many times. The chain employs TRBV5-4 and TRBJ1-5, with D perhaps matching TRBD1 (6 bases). V lost 0 bases to trimming and J lost 11 bases, with 15 bases between them. This CDR3 has 14 residues. CDR1 and CDR2 from the germline V gene are SGHNT and YYREEE (reference sequence). The DNA for the CDR3 is TGTGCCAGCAGCTTGGACAGGGTTGAAGCAACCCAGCATTTT. It codes for CASSLDRVEATQHF.

This clonotype was recorded many times. The gene calls are TRBV5-5 and TRBJ1-5, with D possibly TRBD1 on 6 matching bases. CDR1 SGHKS and CDR2 YYEKEE come from the germline V gene (reference sequence). The CDR3 extends over 15 amino acids. The ends were cut back, 1 base at V and 2 bases at J, with 10 bases in the middle. CDR3 sequence reads: CASSLYRDGNQPQHF. The CDR3 DNA is TGTGCCAGCAGCTTGTACAGGGATGGCAATCAGCCCCAGCATTTT.

In this sample, this clonotype turned up many times. The V call is TRBV20-1, the J call TRBJ2-5; D is ambiguous. CDR1 and CDR2 (germline): DFQATT, SNEGSKA (reference sequence). V was pared by 5 bases and J by 2 bases, with 6 bases between. The CDR3 contains 11 residues. The CDR3 region has the DNA TGCAGTGCTCCAAAACAAGAGACCCAGTACTTC. This encodes CSAPKQETQYF.

This clonotype has ten or more counts. The chain joins TRBV6-5 to TRBJ2-7, with 7 bases lining up with TRBD1. J lost 1 base, V lost 6 bases, and 9 bases had no gene match. From germline, CDR1 is MNHEY and CDR2 SVGAGI. This CDR3 comprises 15 residues. DNA for the CDR3: TGTGCCAGCAGATTCCGGGACAGCCGGTCCTACGAGCAGTACTTC. Protein sequence: CASRFRDSRSYEQYF.

This clonotype was seen repeatedly, ten times or more. V is TRBV3-1 and J is TRBJ2-1; 7 bases line up with TRBD2. The CDR3 sequence is 15 residues long. Looked up from germline, CDR1 is LGHDT and CDR2 is YNNKEL (reference sequence). Unmatched junction bases numbered 3, after V lost 4 bases and J lost 0 bases. The CDR3 here is CASSPSGGSYNEQFF. CDR3 coding DNA: TGTGCCAGCAGCCCTAGCGGTGGCTCCTACAATGAGCAGTTCTTC.

The chain is built from TRBV20-1 and TRBJ1-6; a weak D match, TRBD1 (6 bases). Germline V gene data show CDR1 as DFQATT and CDR2 as SNEGSKA (reference sequence). The V end was cut by 5 bases, the J end by 8 bases, with 16 bases between. This CDR3 region has 14 residues. CDR3: CSAPGVRGYSPLHF. The CDR3 bases are TGCAGTGCTCCAGGGGTCCGCGGGTATTCACCCCTCCACTTT.

This clonotype was counted many times. This chain uses TRBV7-9 with TRBJ2-7; D unresolved. V lost 1 base and J 5 bases, leaving 9 bases between the germline ends. From germline, CDR1 is SEHNR and CDR2 FQNEAQ (reference sequence). The CDR3 is 13 residues long. The CDR3 region is CASSLGAFDEQYF. Written as DNA, the CDR3 is TGTGCCAGCAGCTTAGGGGCGTTTGACGAGCAGTACTTC.

This clonotype appeared many times. The chain uses TRBV19 and TRBJ2-7; 9 bases map to TRBD1. Per germline, CDR1 LNHDA and CDR2 SQIVND (reference sequence). V lost 6 bases to trimming and J lost 5 bases; unmatched junction nucleotides: 8. This CDR3 contains 14 residues. The CDR3 reads CASSIGTGSHEQYF. Written as DNA, the CDR3 is TGTGCCAGTAGCATCGGGACAGGGTCCCACGAGCAGTACTTC. Filled out from reference TRBV19 and TRBJ2-7, the complete variable domain reads DGGITQSPKYLFRKEGQNVTLSCEQNLNHDAMYWYRQDPGQGLRLIYYSQIVNDFQKGDIAEGYSVSREKKESFPLTVTSAQKNPTAFYLCASSIGTGSHEQYFGPGTRLTVT.

This clonotype came up a few times. The chain carries TRBV3-1 and TRBJ1-5; D is uncertain. The CDR3 spans 14 residues. V was shortened by 4 bases and J by 3 bases, with 10 bases between the two germline ends. In germline, CDR1 is LGHDT, CDR2 YNNKEL (reference sequence). The CDR3 nucleotides read TGTGCCAGCAGCCCGGCGCAGTCCAATCAGCCCCAGCATTTT. The encoded protein is CASSPAQSNQPQHF.

This clonotype showed up many times. This sequence joins TRBV7-2 and TRBJ2-3, with D possibly being TRBD1 or TRBD2 (5 bases each). The CDR3 sequence is 15 residues long. The V and J ends lost 0 bases and 6 bases respectively, with 13 bases between them. Germline V gene sequence: CDR1 SGHTA, CDR2 FQGNSA. This CDR3 reads CASSLAYLGRDTQYF. The CDR3, as DNA: TGTGCCAGCAGCTTAGCATATCTGGGACGCGATACGCAGTATTTT.

In its sample, this clonotype was seen many times. The V and J genes are TRBV18 and TRBJ1-5; a possible D gene is TRBD1 (5 bases). Looked up from germline, CDR1 is KGHSH and CDR2 is LQKENI. This CDR3 is 14 amino acids long. Trimming removed 0 bases from V and 7 bases from J, with 10 bases in between. The CDR3 DNA is TGTGCCAGCTCACCACCGGGGGATCGGCAGCCCCAGCATTTT. The encoded protein is CASSPPGDRQPQHF.